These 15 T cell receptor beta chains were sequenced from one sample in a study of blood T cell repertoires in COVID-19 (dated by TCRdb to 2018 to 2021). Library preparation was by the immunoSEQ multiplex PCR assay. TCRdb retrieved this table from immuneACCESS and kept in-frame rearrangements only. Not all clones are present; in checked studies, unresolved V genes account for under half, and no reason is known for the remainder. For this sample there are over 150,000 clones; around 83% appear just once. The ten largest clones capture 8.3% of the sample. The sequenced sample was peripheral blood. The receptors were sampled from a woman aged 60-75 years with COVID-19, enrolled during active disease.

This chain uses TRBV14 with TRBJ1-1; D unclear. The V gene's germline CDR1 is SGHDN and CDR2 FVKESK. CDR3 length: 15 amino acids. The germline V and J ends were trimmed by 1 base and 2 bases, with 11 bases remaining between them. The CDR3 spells CASSQGSGGNTEAFF. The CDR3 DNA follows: TGTGCCAGCAGCCAAGGGTCAGGAGGAAACACTGAAGCTTTCTTT.

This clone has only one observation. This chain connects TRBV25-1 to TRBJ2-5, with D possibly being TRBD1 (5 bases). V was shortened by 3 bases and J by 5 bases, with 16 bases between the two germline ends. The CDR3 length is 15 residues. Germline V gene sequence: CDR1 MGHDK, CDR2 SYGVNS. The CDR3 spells CASSDPTALAETQYF. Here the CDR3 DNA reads TGTGCCAGCAGTGACCCGACAGCCCTGGCTGAGACCCAGTACTTC.

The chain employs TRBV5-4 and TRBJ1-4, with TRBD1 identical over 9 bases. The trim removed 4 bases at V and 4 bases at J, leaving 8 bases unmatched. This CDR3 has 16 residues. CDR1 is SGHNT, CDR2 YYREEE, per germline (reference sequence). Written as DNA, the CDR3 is TGTGCCAGCAGCCTTACCGGACAGGGGTATAATGAAAAACTGTTTTTT. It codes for CASSLTGQGYNEKLFF.

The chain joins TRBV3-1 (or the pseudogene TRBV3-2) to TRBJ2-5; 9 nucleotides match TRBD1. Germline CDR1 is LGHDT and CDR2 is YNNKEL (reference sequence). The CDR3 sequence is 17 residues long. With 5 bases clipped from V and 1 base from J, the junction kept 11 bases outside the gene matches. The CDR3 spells CASSSPIRDRVQETQYF. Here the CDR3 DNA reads TGTGCCAGCAGCTCTCCTATCCGGGACAGGGTCCAAGAGACCCAGTACTTC.

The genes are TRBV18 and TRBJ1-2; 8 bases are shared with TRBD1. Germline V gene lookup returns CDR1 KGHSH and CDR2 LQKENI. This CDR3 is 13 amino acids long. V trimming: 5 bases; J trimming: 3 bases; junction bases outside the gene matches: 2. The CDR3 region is CASSSDRDYGYTF. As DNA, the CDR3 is TGTGCCAGCTCATCGGACAGGGACTATGGCTACACCTTC.

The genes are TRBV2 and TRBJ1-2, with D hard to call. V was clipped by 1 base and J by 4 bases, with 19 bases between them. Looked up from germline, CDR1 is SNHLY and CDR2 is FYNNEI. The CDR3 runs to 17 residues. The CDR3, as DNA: TGTGCCAGCAGTGAAGGGTACGGGAAGGAACGTGGCTATGGCTACACCTTC. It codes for CASSEGYGKERGYGYTF.

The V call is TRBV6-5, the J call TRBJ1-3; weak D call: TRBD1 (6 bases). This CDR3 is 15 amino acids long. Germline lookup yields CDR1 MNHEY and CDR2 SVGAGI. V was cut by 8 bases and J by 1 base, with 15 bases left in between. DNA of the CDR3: TGTGCCAGCGCCTCAGGGGCGCCGTCTGGAAACACCATATATTTT. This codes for CASASGAPSGNTIYF.

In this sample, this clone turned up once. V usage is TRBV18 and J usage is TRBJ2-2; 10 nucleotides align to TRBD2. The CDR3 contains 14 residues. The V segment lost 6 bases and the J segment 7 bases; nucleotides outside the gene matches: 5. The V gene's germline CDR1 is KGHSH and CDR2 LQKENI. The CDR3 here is CASSLAGASGELFF. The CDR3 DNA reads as TGTGCCAGCTCCCTAGCGGGAGCGAGCGGGGAGCTGTTTTTT.

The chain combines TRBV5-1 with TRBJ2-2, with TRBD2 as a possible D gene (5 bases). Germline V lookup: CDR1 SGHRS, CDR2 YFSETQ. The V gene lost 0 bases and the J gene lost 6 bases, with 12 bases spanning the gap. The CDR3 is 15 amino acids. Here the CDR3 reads CASSLAGNNAGELFF. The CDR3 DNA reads TGCGCCAGCAGCTTGGCGGGGAATAACGCCGGGGAGCTGTTTTTT.

The CDR3 nucleotides read TGCGCCAGCAGCTTGGAGGACAGGGTCTATGGCTACACCTTC. Its translation is CASSLEDRVYGYTF. The V gene is TRBV5-1, the J gene TRBJ1-2; 8 nucleotides match TRBD1. J lost 4 bases, V lost 0 bases, and 2 bases had no gene match. The CDR3 is 14 residues long. Germline V gene sequence: CDR1 SGHRS, CDR2 YFSETQ.

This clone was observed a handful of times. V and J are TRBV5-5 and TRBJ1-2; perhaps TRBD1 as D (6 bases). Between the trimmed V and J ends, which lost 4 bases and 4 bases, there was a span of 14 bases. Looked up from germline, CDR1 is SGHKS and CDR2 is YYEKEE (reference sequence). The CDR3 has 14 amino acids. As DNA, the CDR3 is TGTGCCAGCAGCCCGGAACAGGGCCGCTATGGCTACACCTTC. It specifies CASSPEQGRYGYTF.

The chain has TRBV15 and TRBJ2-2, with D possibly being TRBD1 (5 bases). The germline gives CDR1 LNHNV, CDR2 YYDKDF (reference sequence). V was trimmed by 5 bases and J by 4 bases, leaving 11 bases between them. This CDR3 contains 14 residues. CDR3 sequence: CATSGHSVTGELFF. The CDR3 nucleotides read TGTGCCACCAGCGGACATTCGGTCACCGGGGAGCTGTTTTTT. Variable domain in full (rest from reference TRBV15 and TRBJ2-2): DAMVIQNPRYQVTQFGKPVTLSCSQTLNHNVMYWYQQKSSQAPKLLFHYYDKDFNNEADTPDNFQSRRPNTSFCFLDIRSPGLGDTAMYLCATSGHSVTGELFFGEGSRLTVL.

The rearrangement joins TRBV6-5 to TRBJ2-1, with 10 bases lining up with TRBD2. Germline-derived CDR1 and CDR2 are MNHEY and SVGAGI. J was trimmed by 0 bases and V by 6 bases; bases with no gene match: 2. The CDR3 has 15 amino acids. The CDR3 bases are TGTGCCAGCAGCTCTAGCGGGAGCTCCTACAATGAGCAGTTCTTC. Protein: CASSSSGSSYNEQFF.

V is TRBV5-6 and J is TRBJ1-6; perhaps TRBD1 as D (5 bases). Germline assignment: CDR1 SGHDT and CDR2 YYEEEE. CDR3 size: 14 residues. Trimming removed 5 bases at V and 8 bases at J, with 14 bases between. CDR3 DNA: TGTGCCAGCAGAGGTAGGGGAAGGGATTCACCCCTCCACTTT. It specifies CASRGRGRDSPLHF. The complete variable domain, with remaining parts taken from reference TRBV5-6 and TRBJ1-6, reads DAGVTQSPTHLIKTRGQQVTLRCSPKSGHDTVSWYQQALGQGPQFIFQYYEEEERQRGNFPDRFSGHQFPNYSSELNVNALLLGDSALYLCASRGRGRDSPLHFGNGTRLTVT.

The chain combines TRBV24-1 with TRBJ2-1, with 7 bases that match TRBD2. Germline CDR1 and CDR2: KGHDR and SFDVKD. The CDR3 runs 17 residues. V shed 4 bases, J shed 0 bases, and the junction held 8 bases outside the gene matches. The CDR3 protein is CATSESSGRSSYNEQFF. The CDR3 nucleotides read TGTGCCACCAGTGAATCTAGCGGTCGGAGCTCCTACAATGAGCAGTTCTTC.